A single TCR beta chain is shown here with its context. Its antigen is undetermined. The data were produced by immunoSEQ multiplex PCR, yet TCRdb's version contains in-frame clones alone and is incomplete. This table holds approximately 340,000 clones, 67% found once. The data derive from a study of cytotoxic CD8 clonotypes in ibrutinib-treated CLL. Whole-study context: By median around 74 months, about twelve had progressed and around 15 stayed remitted; responses had been 2 complete and some 24 partial. The study's findings and limits: Sampling of sustained-remission and progressing patients occurred at differing times. Circulating CD8+ T-cell counts were tracked by baseline clonality, which exceeded that of age-matched healthy donors.

As input for TCR beta libraries, around 2 micrograms of genomic DNA came from cryopreserved PBMCs. V lost 7 bases, J lost 6 bases, and 2 bases stayed unmatched. Germline assignment: CDR1 SQVTM and CDR2 ANQGSEA. This CDR3 region has 12 residues. The chain has TRBV29-1 and TRBJ2-2, with 10 bases lining up with TRBD1. The input for sequencing was PBMCs, taken after 36 months of ibrutinib treatment. This sequence originates from a human donor with chronic lymphocytic leukemia. The CDR3 sequence is CSGGQGAGELFF. CDR3 in DNA: TGCAGCGGCGGACAGGGGGCCGGGGAGCTGTTTTTT.